Listed here are 10 T cell receptor beta chains from one sample, sequenced in a study of identical twins (TCRdb year 2016). Library prep was done by 5' RACE. Sequencing instrument: Illumina HiSeq 2000. TCRdb cleaned the public reads at Q25 with fastp, built clones with MiXCR and kept in-frame beta chains. Records with the same CDR3 protein are collapsed into one entry carrying the most frequent genes and DNA. Counted in this sample were some 710,000 distinct CDR3 sequences; approximately 6.1% of them appeared once. The leading ten clones occupy approximately 2% of the sample. The sample comprised naive T cells sorted from blood. Explained via the paper, the cell subset or site label denotes: cells isolated with a human naive T-cell isolation kit. Receptor source: a man in his late teens or twenties in good health.

This clonotype was seen ten or more times. The CDR3 loop reads CASSPSPGGQETQYF. CDR3 DNA: TGTGCCAGCTCACCAAGTCCAGGGGGCCAAGAGACCCAGTACTTC. The rearrangement links TRBV18 to TRBJ2-5; TRBD1 aligns across 7 bases. The germline gives CDR1 KGHSH, CDR2 LQKENI. The CDR3 runs to 15 residues. J was trimmed by 1 base and V by 2 bases; bases with no gene match: 4.

The V gene is TRBV6-5, the J gene TRBJ2-3; D call uncertain. Germline V CDR1 and CDR2: MNHEY, SVGAGI. Trimming pared 0 bases from V and 0 bases from J, leaving 10 bases between. The CDR3 has 16 amino acids. This chain's CDR3 is CASSYSPEQSTDTQYF. Written as DNA, the CDR3 is TGTGCCAGCAGTTACTCTCCGGAGCAAAGCACAGATACGCAGTATTTT.

Ten or more counts support this clonotype. V is TRBV7-2 and J is TRBJ2-7; unclear D gene. The V gene's germline CDR1 is SGHTA and CDR2 FQGNSA. CDR3 length: 12 amino acids. Trimming left V 2 bases short and J 7 bases short, with 9 bases between. This CDR3 is CASSLSSFEQYF. DNA for the CDR3: TGTGCCAGCAGCTTATCAAGTTTTGAGCAGTACTTC.

This clonotype has a count of ten or more. The chain combines TRBV12-3 or TRBV12-4 with TRBJ2-3; 12 bases fit TRBD2. Trimming took 2 bases from V and 6 from J; bases not matched to a gene: 3. CDR3 length equals 15 residues. This CDR3 reads CASSLTSGRSDTQYF. The CDR3 DNA follows: TGTGCCAGCAGTTTAACTAGCGGGAGGTCCGATACGCAGTATTTT.

The V call is TRBV18, the J call TRBJ1-1; D is uncertain. CDR1 is KGHSH, CDR2 LQKENI, per germline. The CDR3 has 15 amino acids. V was clipped by 2 bases and J by 0 bases, with 10 bases between them. The CDR3 is CASSPKEGLNTEAFF. CDR3 bases: TGTGCCAGCTCACCAAAGGAGGGCCTGAACACTGAAGCTTTCTTT.

The rearrangement joins TRBV20-1 to TRBJ2-2; maybe TRBD2 (5 bases). The CDR3 is 16 residues long. Germline loops: CDR1 DFQATT, CDR2 SNEGSKA (reference sequence). V lost 4 bases and J 3 bases, leaving 18 bases between the germline ends. CDR3 sequence: CSAIDILGMDTGELFF. The DNA for the CDR3 is TGCAGTGCTATTGATATCCTCGGGATGGACACCGGGGAGCTGTTTTTT.

This clonotype came up a few times. This chain uses TRBV18 with TRBJ2-1; D assignment may be TRBD1 or TRBD2 (5 bases each). Looked up from germline, CDR1 is KGHSH and CDR2 is LQKENI. CDR3 length: 13 residues. Trimming removed 6 bases at V and 7 bases at J, with 13 bases between. CDR3 region: CASSREFLNEQFF. The DNA for the CDR3 is TGTGCCAGCTCCAGGGAGTTCCTAAATGAGCAGTTCTTC. Full variable domain (rest looked up from reference TRBV18 and TRBJ2-1): NAGVMQNPRHLVRRRGQEARLRCSPMKGHSHVYWYRQLPEEGLKFMVYLQKENIIDESGMPKERFSAEFPKEGPSILRIQQVVRGDSAAYFCASSREFLNEQFFGPGTRLTVL.

This clonotype was detected only a few times. The J gene is TRBJ2-7, the V gene TRBV6-1, with 12 positions matching TRBD2. Germline V lookup: CDR1 MNHNS, CDR2 SASEGT. The CDR3 consists of 13 residues. The junction had 10 bases not matched to a gene; V was cut back by 7 bases and J by 12 bases. This chain's CDR3 is CASIGLAGSEPYV. CDR3 in DNA: TGTGCCAGCATCGGACTAGCGGGATCCGAACCGTACGTC.

This clonotype appeared many times. V usage is TRBV24-1 and J usage is TRBJ2-2; 7 nucleotides align to TRBD1. J gave up 3 bases and V 8 bases, and 2 bases lay outside the gene matches. Germline-derived CDR1 and CDR2 are KGHDR and SFDVKD. This CDR3 has 13 amino acids. In DNA form, the CDR3 reads TGTGCCACCAACAGGGGAGACACCGGGGAGCTGTTTTTT. Translated: CATNRGDTGELFF.

This clonotype has ten or more counts. At one end the junction does not follow the germline gene, possibly because of a read error. The chain uses TRBV12-3 or TRBV12-4 and TRBJ1-1; D not certain. This CDR3 has 13 residues. For the CDR3, the DNA is TGCGCCAGCAGCCAGACACCGAACACTGAAGCTTTCTTT. Protein product: CASSQTPNTEAFF.